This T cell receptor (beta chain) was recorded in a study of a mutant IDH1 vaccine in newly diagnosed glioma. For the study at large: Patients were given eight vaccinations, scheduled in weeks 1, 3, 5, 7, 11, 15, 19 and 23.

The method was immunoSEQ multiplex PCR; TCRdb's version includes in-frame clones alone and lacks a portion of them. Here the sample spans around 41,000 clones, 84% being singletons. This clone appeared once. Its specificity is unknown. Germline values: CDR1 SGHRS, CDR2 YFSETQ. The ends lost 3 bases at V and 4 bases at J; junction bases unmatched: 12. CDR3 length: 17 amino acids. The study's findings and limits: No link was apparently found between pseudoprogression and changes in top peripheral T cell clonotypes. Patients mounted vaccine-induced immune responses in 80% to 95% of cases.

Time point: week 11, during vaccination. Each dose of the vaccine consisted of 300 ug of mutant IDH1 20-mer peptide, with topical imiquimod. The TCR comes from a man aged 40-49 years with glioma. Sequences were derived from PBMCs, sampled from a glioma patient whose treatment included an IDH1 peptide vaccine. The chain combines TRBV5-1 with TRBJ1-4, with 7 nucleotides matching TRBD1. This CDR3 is CASSWAGDSANNEKLFF. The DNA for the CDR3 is TGCGCCAGCAGCTGGGCCGGGGACAGCGCGAATAATGAAAAACTGTTTTTT.